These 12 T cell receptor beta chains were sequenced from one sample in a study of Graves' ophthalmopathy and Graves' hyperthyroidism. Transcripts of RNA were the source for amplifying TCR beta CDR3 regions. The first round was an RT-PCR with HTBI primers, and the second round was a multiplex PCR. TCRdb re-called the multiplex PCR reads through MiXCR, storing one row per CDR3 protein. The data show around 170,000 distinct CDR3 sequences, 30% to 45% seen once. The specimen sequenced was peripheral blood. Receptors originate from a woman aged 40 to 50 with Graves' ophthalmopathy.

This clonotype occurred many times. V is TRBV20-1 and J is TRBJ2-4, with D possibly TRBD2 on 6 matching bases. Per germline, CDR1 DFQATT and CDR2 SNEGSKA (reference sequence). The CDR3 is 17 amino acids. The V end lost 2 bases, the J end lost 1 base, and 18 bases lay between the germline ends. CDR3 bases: TGCAGTGCTAGAACCCCAGCTAGCGAGTGGGCCAAAAACATTCAGTACTTC. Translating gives CSARTPASEWAKNIQYF.

CDR3 protein: CASSPWTGGTRETQYF. CDR3 sequence (DNA): TGTGCCAGCAGCCCTTGGACAGGGGGCACGAGAGAGACCCAGTACTTC. V gene TRBV14 combines with J gene TRBJ2-5, with 11 nucleotides matching TRBD1. CDR1 is SGHDN and CDR2 is FVKESK in the germline V gene. V was clipped by 4 bases and J by 4 bases; unmatched bases: 8. The CDR3 covers 16 residues.

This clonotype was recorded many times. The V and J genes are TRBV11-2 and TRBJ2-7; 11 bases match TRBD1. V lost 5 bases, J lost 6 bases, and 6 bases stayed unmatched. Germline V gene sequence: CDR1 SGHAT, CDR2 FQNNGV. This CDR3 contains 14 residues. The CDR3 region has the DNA TGTGCCAGCAGCCCGGACAGGGGGCGATCCGAGCAGTACTTC. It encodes CASSPDRGRSEQYF.

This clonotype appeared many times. Here the CDR3 reads CASSNLGRSSYEQYF. The CDR3 DNA is TGTGCCAGCAGTAACCTGGGACGGTCCTCCTACGAGCAGTACTTC. The J gene is TRBJ2-7, the V gene TRBV28; D may match TRBD1 or TRBD2 (5 bases each). The CDR3 sequence is 15 residues long. V dropped 5 bases and J dropped 0 bases, with 14 bases sitting between them. CDR1 is MDHEN and CDR2 is SYDVKM in the germline V gene.

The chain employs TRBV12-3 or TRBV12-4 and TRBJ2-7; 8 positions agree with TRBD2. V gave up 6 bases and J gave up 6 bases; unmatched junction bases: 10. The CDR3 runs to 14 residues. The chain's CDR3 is CASRPAGAPSEQYF. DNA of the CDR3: TGTGCCAGCAGGCCAGCGGGAGCCCCGAGCGAGCAGTACTTC.

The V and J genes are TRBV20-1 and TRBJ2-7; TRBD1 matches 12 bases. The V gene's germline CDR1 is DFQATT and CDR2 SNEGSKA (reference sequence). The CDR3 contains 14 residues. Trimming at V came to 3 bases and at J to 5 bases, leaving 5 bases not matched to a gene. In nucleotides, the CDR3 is TGCAGTGCTAGTGGGACAGGGGGCTTCAACGAGCAGTACTTC. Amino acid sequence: CSASGTGGFNEQYF.

The CDR3 here is CASSQGPRENYGYTF. The DNA of the CDR3 is TGCGCCAGCAGCCAAGGGCCTAGGGAAAACTATGGCTACACCTTC. The rearrangement joins TRBV4-3 to TRBJ1-2, with unresolved D. Germline V gene data show CDR1 as LGHNA and CDR2 as YSLEER. The CDR3 is 15 residues long. The V gene lost 1 base and the J gene lost 2 bases, with 11 bases spanning the gap.

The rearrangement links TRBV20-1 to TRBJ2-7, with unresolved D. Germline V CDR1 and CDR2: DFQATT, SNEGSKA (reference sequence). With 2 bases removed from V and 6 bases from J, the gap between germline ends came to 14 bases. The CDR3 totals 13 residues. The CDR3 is CSARTLSRGEQYF. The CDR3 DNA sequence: TGCAGTGCTAGAACTCTTAGTCGAGGCGAGCAGTACTTC.

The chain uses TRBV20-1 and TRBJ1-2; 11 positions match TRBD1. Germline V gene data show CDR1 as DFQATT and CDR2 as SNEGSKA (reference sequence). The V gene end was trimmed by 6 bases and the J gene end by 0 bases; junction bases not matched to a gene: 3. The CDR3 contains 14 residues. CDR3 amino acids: CSARGQGANYGYTF. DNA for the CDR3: TGCAGTGCGAGGGGACAGGGGGCTAACTATGGCTACACCTTC.

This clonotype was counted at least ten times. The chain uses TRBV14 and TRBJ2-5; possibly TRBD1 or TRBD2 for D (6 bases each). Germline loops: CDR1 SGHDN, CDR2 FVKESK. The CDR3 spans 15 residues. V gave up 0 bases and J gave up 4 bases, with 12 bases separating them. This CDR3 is CASSQDTGGGETQYF. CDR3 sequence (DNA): TGTGCCAGCAGCCAAGATACCGGGGGCGGAGAGACCCAGTACTTC.

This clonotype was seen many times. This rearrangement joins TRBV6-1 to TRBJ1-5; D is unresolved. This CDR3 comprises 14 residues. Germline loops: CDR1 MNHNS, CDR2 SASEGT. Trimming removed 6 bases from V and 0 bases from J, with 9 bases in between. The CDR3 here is CASRLGGSNQPQHF. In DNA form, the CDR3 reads TGTGCCAGCAGGCTGGGCGGTAGCAATCAGCCCCAGCATTTT.

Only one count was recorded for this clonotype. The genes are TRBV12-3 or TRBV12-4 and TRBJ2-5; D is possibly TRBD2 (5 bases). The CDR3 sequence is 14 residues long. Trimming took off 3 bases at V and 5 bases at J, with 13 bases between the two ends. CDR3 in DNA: TGTGCCAGCAGTTTTGTTTTCGGGGTTGAGACCCAGTACTTC. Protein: CASSFVFGVETQYF.